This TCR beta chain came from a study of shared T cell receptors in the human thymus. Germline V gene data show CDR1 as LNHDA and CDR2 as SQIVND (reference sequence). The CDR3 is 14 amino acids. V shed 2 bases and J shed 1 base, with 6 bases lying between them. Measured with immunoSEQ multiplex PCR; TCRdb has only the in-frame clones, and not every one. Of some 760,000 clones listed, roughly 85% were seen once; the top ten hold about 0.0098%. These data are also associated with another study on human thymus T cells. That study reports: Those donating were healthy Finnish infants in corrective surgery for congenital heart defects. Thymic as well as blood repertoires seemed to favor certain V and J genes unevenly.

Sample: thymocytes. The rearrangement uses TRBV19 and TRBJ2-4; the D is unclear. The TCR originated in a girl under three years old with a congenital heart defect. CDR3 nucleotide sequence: TGTGCCAGTAGTATAAGAGTGGCCAAAAACATTCAGTACTTC. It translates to CASSIRVAKNIQYF.